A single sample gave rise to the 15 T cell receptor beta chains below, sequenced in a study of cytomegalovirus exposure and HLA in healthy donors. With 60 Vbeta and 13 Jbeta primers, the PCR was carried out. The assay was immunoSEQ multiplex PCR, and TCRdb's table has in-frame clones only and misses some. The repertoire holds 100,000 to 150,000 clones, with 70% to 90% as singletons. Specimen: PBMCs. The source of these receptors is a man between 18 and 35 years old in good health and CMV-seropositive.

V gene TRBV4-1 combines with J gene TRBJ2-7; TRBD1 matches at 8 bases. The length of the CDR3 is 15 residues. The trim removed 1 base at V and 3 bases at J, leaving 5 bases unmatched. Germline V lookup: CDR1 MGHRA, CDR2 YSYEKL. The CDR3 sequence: CASSQAGQGFYEQYF. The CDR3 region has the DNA TGCGCCAGCAGCCAAGCCGGACAGGGATTCTACGAGCAGTACTTC.

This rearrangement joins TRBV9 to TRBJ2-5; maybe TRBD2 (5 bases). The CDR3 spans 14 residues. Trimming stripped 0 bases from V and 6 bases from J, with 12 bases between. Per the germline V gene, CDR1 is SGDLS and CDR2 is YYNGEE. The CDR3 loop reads CASSVEPGKKTQYF. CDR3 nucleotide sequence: TGTGCCAGCAGCGTAGAACCGGGGAAGAAGACCCAGTACTTC.

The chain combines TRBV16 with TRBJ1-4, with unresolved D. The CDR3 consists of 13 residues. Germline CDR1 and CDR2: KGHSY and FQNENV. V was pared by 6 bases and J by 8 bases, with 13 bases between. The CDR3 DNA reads TGTGCCAGCAGTTACCTCGGAGGGGAAAAACTGTTTTTT. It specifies CASSYLGGEKLFF.

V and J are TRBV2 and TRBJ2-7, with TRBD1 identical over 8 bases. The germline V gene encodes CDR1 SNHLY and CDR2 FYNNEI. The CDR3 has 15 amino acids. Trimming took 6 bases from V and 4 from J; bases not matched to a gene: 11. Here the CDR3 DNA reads TGTGCCAGCAGGGCAGGACAGGGTGGGGCTTACGAGCAGTACTTC. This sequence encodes CASRAGQGGAYEQYF.

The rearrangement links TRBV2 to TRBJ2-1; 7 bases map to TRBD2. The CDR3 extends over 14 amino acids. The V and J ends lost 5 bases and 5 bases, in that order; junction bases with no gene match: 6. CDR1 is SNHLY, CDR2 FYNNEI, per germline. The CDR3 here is CASSTGTKNNEQFF. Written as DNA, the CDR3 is TGTGCCAGCAGTACCGGGACTAAGAACAATGAGCAGTTCTTC.

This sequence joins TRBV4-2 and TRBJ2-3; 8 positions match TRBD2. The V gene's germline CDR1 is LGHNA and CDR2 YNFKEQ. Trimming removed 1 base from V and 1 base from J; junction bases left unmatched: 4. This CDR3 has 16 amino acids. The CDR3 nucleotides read TGTGCCAGCAGCCAAGGTAGCGGGGTACGCACAGATACGCAGTATTTT. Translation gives CASSQGSGVRTDTQYF.

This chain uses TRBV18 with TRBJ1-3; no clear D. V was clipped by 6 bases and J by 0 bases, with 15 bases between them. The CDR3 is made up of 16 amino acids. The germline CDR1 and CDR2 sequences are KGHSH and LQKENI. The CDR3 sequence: CASSQDFLISGNTIYF. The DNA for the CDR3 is TGTGCCAGCTCCCAGGACTTCCTGATCTCTGGAAACACCATATATTTT.

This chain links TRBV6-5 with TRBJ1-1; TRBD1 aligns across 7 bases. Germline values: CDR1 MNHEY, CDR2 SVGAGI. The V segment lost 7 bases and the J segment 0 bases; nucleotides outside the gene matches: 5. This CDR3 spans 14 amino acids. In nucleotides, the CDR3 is TGTGCCAGCATACCGACAGGGCTGAACACTGAAGCTTTCTTT. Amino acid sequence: CASIPTGLNTEAFF.

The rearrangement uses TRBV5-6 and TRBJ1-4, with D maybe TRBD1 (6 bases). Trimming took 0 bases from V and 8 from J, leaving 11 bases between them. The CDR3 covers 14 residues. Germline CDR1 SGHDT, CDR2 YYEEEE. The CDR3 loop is CASSLGRGYEKLFF. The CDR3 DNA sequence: TGTGCCAGCAGCTTGGGCAGGGGTTACGAAAAACTGTTTTTT.

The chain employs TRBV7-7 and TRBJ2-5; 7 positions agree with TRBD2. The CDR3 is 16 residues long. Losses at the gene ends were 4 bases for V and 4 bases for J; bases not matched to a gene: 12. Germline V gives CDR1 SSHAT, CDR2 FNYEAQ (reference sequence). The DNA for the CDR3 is TGTGCCAGCAGCTCCGGGGCTAGCGGCGGGGGAGAGACCCAGTACTTC. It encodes CASSSGASGGGETQYF. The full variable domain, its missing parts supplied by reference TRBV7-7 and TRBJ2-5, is GAGVSQSPRYKVTKRGQDVTLRCDPISSHATLYWYQQALGQGPEFLTYFNYEAQPDKSGLPSDRFSAERPEGSISTLTIQRTEQRDSAMYRCASSSGASGGGETQYFGPGTRLLVL.

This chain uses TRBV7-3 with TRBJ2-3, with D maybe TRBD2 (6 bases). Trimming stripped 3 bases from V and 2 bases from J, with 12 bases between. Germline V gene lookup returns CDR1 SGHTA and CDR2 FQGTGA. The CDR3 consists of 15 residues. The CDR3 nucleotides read TGTGCCAGCAGCTTGACGCGGGGAGACACAGATACGCAGTATTTT. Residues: CASSLTRGDTDTQYF. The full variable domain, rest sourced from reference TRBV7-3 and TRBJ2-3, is GAGVSQTPSNKVTEKGKYVELRCDPISGHTALYWYRQSLGQGPEFLIYFQGTGAADDSGLPNDRFFAVRPEGSVSTLKIQRTERGDSAVYLCASSLTRGDTDTQYFGPGTRLTVL.

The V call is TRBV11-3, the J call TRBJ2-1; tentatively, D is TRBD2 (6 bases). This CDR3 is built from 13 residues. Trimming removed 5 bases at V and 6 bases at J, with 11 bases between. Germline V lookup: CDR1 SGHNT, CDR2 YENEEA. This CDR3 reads CASSRGSGNEQFF. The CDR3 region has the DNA TGTGCCAGCAGCCGTGGTAGCGGCAATGAGCAGTTCTTC.

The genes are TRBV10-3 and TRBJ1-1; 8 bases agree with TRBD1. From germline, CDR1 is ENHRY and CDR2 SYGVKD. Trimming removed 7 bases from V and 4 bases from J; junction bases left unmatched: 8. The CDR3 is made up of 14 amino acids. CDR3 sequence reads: CAIKGQDAVTEAFF. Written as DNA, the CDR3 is TGTGCCATCAAGGGACAGGACGCGGTCACTGAAGCTTTCTTT.

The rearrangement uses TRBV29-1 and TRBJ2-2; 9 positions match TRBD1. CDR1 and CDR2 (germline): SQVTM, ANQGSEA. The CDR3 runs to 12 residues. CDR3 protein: CRPGQGFGELFF. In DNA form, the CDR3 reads TGCAGACCGGGACAGGGATTCGGGGAGCTGTTTTTT.

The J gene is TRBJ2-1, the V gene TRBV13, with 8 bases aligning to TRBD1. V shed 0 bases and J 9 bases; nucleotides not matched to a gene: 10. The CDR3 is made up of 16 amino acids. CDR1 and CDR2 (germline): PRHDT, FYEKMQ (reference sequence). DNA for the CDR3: TGTGCCAGCAGCTTAGGCCTGGGACAGGATTCAGGTGAGCAGTTCTTC. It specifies CASSLGLGQDSGEQFF.